Below are 20 T cell receptor beta chains sequenced from a single sample in a study of T-cell memory formation after mild COVID-19. MiXCR was run by TCRdb on the 5' RACE reads, yielding one entry per CDR3 protein. The table shows 120,000 or so distinct CDR3 sequences, with 5% to 6.5% occurring only once. Sequenced material: PBMCs or a T cell subset sorted from them (not recorded which). The receptors derive from an adult woman who had mild COVID-19 (a few samples of this study predate the infection). Cell type and time point are not known.

The rearrangement links TRBV6-2 or TRBV6-3 to TRBJ2-3; the match to TRBD1 covers 12 bases. This CDR3 region has 15 residues. The germline CDR1 and CDR2 sequences are MNHEY and SVGEGT. Trimming took 6 bases from V and 7 from J; bases not matched to a gene: 8. In nucleotides, the CDR3 is TGTGCCAGCAGCAGGGACAGGGGGCGGGTGAATACGCAGTATTTT. Translation: CASSRDRGRVNTQYF.

This clonotype was seen ten or more times. CDR3 amino acids: CASSYTGGRETQYF. The CDR3 coding sequence is TGCGCCAGCAGCTATACAGGCGGGAGAGAGACCCAGTACTTC. The genes are TRBV5-1 and TRBJ2-5, with 7 bases fitting TRBD2. The CDR3 runs 14 residues. J lost 4 bases, V lost 3 bases, and 6 bases had no gene match. Per the germline V gene, CDR1 is SGHRS and CDR2 is YFSETQ.

The chain links TRBV18 to TRBJ1-5; D not resolved. Germline V gene data show CDR1 as KGHSH and CDR2 as LQKENI. This CDR3 is 15 amino acids long. With 3 bases removed from V and 6 bases from J, the gap between germline ends came to 15 bases. This chain's CDR3 is CASSPYSVDGQPQHF. The CDR3 bases are TGTGCCAGCTCACCGTACAGCGTCGATGGTCAGCCCCAGCATTTT.

There are a few counts of this clonotype. CDR3 nucleotides: TGTGCCTGGAGTGTACTCGGCCCGGATACGCAGTATTTT. Translation: CAWSVLGPDTQYF. The chain has TRBV30 and TRBJ2-3, with no clear D. The germline CDR1 and CDR2 sequences are GTSNPN and SVGIG (reference sequence). Trimming removed 0 bases at V and 6 bases at J, with 10 bases between. CDR3 length: 13 residues.

This clonotype was counted at least ten times. The V gene is TRBV5-1, the J gene TRBJ2-1, with TRBD2 matching 11 bases. With V trimmed by 1 base and J by 0 bases, 9 bases remained unmatched. CDR1 is SGHRS and CDR2 is YFSETQ in the germline V gene. CDR3 size: 19 residues. The CDR3 DNA follows: TGCGCCAGCAGCTTGATGATAGCGGGGGGGCTGAGCTCCTACAATGAGCAGTTCTTC. It is translated as CASSLMIAGGLSSYNEQFF.

This clonotype was found a few times. The J gene is TRBJ2-3, the V gene TRBV6-5, with 7 nucleotides matching TRBD2. CDR1 and CDR2 (germline): MNHEY, SVGAGI. There are 17 residues in the CDR3. Trimming removed 0 bases from V and 2 bases from J; junction bases left unmatched: 8. CDR3 sequence: CASSYSTGGTVTDTQYF. The CDR3 coding sequence is TGTGCCAGCAGTTACTCCACGGGGGGAACGGTCACAGATACGCAGTATTTT.

The chain recombines TRBV7-3 with TRBJ1-5; D may be TRBD1 (5 bases). The CDR3 extends over 13 amino acids. Germline CDR1 and CDR2: SGHTA and FQGTGA. V lost 5 bases and J lost 6, with 11 bases in between. Here the CDR3 reads CASSVNGGQPQHF. For the CDR3, the DNA is TGTGCCAGCAGCGTTAATGGGGGTCAGCCCCAGCATTTT.

This chain uses TRBV7-2 with TRBJ2-7; 10 bases match TRBD2. This CDR3 region has 16 residues. V lost 3 bases to trimming and J lost 0 bases; unmatched junction nucleotides: 5. CDR1 and CDR2 from the germline V gene are SGHTA and FQGNSA. The CDR3 sequence: CASSFSSGSISYEQYF. DNA of the CDR3: TGTGCCAGCAGCTTTTCTAGCGGGAGCATCTCCTACGAGCAGTACTTC.

The chain recombines TRBV5-1 with TRBJ2-6; the D is unclear. V lost 1 base and J 0 bases, leaving 8 bases between the germline ends. The CDR3 totals 16 residues. Germline V gives CDR1 SGHRS, CDR2 YFSETQ. DNA of the CDR3: TGCGCCAGCAGCTTGATCGGGTCCTCTGGGGCCAACGTCCTGACTTTC. Amino acid sequence: CASSLIGSSGANVLTF.

At least ten counts were recorded for this clonotype. The chain joins TRBV7-9 to TRBJ2-1; 11 bases are shared with TRBD1. Per germline, CDR1 SEHNR and CDR2 FQNEAQ (reference sequence). The CDR3 is 15 residues long. The V segment lost 7 bases and the J segment 8 bases; nucleotides outside the gene matches: 10. The CDR3: CASTHRDRGRYEQFF. DNA for the CDR3: TGTGCCAGCACTCATCGGGACAGGGGGAGGTATGAGCAGTTCTTC.

The J gene is TRBJ2-5, the V gene TRBV5-1; D is uncertain. The length of the CDR3 is 13 residues. Germline CDR1 is SGHRS and CDR2 is YFSETQ. The V gene lost 0 bases and the J gene lost 2 bases, with 5 bases spanning the gap. The DNA of the CDR3 is TGCGCCAGCAGCTTGGGACAACAAGAGACCCAGTACTTC. Translated, it gives CASSLGQQETQYF.

This chain connects TRBV12-3 or TRBV12-4 to TRBJ2-1; 8 nucleotides line up with TRBD2. The CDR3 totals 14 residues. V shed 8 bases, J shed 2 bases, and the junction held 5 bases outside the gene matches. The DNA for the CDR3 is TGTGCCAGCTCAAGCGGGGGTCCCTACAATGAGCAGTTCTTC. Its translation is CASSSGGPYNEQFF.

In this sample, this clonotype turned up a few times. J is TRBJ1-5 and V is TRBV24-1, with 10 bases identical to TRBD1. Germline loops: CDR1 KGHDR, CDR2 SFDVKD. J was trimmed by 3 bases and V by 2 bases; bases with no gene match: 12. This CDR3 contains 19 residues. The CDR3 region is CATSDSHRDRGGFNQPQHF. CDR3 nucleotide sequence: TGTGCCACCAGTGATTCACACCGGGACAGGGGAGGTTTCAATCAGCCCCAGCATTTT.

This clonotype came up many times. The chain links TRBV7-3 to TRBJ2-1; 9 bases match TRBD2. Germline V CDR1 and CDR2: SGHTA, FQGTGA. J lost 2 bases, V lost 6 bases, and 5 bases had no gene match. The CDR3 runs 15 residues. CDR3 sequence: CASRASGGTYNEQFF. CDR3 in DNA: TGTGCCAGCAGAGCGAGCGGGGGGACCTACAATGAGCAGTTCTTC.

This clonotype was seen only a few times. The V call is TRBV7-8, the J call TRBJ2-5; D could derive from TRBD1 or TRBD2 (7 bases each). Germline loops: CDR1 SGHVS, CDR2 FQNEAQ. V was cut by 4 bases and J by 4 bases, with 13 bases left in between. CDR3 length: 14 amino acids. CDR3 bases: TGTGCCAGCAGCTCAGGGGGGGGAGGAGAGACCCAGTACTTC. Protein product: CASSSGGGGETQYF. Full variable domain (remainder filled in from reference TRBV7-8 and TRBJ2-5): GAGVSQSPRYKVAKRGQDVALRCDPISGHVSLFWYQQALGQGPEFLTYFQNEAQLDKSGLPSDRFFAERPEGSVSTLKIQRTQQEDSAVYLCASSSGGGGETQYFGPGTRLLVL.

The rearrangement joins TRBV11-2 to TRBJ2-3; the match to TRBD2 covers 8 bases. CDR3 size: 15 residues. Losses at the gene ends were 5 bases for V and 6 bases for J; bases not matched to a gene: 10. CDR1 is SGHAT and CDR2 is FQNNGV in the germline V gene. CDR3 region: CASSPRGGISDTQYF. In DNA form, the CDR3 reads TGTGCCAGCAGCCCTCGGGGGGGAATCAGCGATACGCAGTATTTT.

This clonotype was detected ten times or more. This chain uses TRBV7-9 with TRBJ2-2, with TRBD1 matching 8 bases. The junction had 9 bases not matched to a gene; V was cut back by 5 bases and J by 4 bases. Germline V lookup: CDR1 SEHNR, CDR2 FQNEAQ (reference sequence). The CDR3 is 16 amino acids. Here the CDR3 reads CASSPGGGQRTGELFF. CDR3 DNA: TGTGCCAGCAGCCCAGGGGGCGGACAGCGCACCGGGGAGCTGTTTTTT.

The chain combines TRBV7-9 with TRBJ2-2; unclear D gene. The CDR3 totals 12 residues. Germline values: CDR1 SEHNR, CDR2 FQNEAQ (reference sequence). Trimming pared 3 bases from V and 7 bases from J, leaving 6 bases between. The CDR3 coding sequence is TGTGCCAGCAGCTTCTATGGCGGGGAGCTGTTTTTT. Protein product: CASSFYGGELFF.

The J gene is TRBJ2-2, the V gene TRBV12-3 or TRBV12-4; D uncertain. Between the trimmed V and J ends, which lost 5 bases and 1 base, there was a span of 11 bases. The CDR3 has 15 amino acids. CDR3 sequence: CASSHWTVNTGELFF. As DNA, the CDR3 is TGTGCCAGCAGTCATTGGACGGTGAACACCGGGGAGCTGTTTTTT.

This clonotype has ten or more counts. The chain combines TRBV30 with TRBJ1-2; TRBD1 matches at 10 bases. Germline lookup yields CDR1 GTSNPN and CDR2 SVGIG (reference sequence). With V trimmed by 3 bases and J by 3 bases, 7 bases remained unmatched. The CDR3 loop spans 15 amino acids. CDR3 residues: CAWRVFGQGDYGYTF. CDR3 DNA sequence: TGTGCCTGGAGAGTGTTCGGACAGGGGGACTATGGCTACACCTTC.